One sample yielded the 14 T cell receptor beta chains listed below, sequenced in a study of shared clonotypes between healthy human individuals. CD45RO negativity and positive selection for CCR7 defined naive CD8 cells, a population that excluded terminally differentiated effector memory CD45RA+ cells. Sequenced by immunoSEQ multiplex PCR; TCRdb stores in-frame clones only, minus some. The table includes about 2 million clones, about 95% detected once. The sample taken for sequencing was naive CD8+ T cells sorted from blood. The receptors come from a man aged 18 to 30 in good health.

The J gene is TRBJ2-7, the V gene TRBV4-1; unclear D gene. V was trimmed by 2 bases and J by 0 bases, leaving 8 bases between them. This CDR3 contains 14 residues. Germline V gene sequence: CDR1 MGHRA, CDR2 YSYEKL. CDR3: CASSQIPSSYEQYF. CDR3 nucleotides: TGCGCCAGCAGCCAAATCCCTAGCTCCTACGAGCAGTACTTC.

J is TRBJ1-1 and V is TRBV9, with D unresolved. The CDR3 runs to 17 residues. Germline V gene data show CDR1 as SGDLS and CDR2 as YYNGEE. Trimming removed 3 bases at V and 1 base at J, with 19 bases between. CDR3 sequence (DNA): TGTGCCAGCAGCGCCGTAGCCGACGATCGGGGGAACACTGAAGCTTTCTTT. Protein: CASSAVADDRGNTEAFF.

V is TRBV2 and J is TRBJ2-5; D gene uncertain. This CDR3 contains 15 residues. Germline CDR1 is SNHLY and CDR2 is FYNNEI. The V and J ends lost 5 bases and 5 bases respectively, with 18 bases between them. The CDR3 loop is CASSIRVLHAETQYF. For the CDR3, the DNA is TGTGCCAGCAGTATCCGGGTCCTCCATGCGGAGACCCAGTACTTC.

V is TRBV11-3 and J is TRBJ2-5, with 7 bases identical to TRBD1. The end of the DNA fits TRBJ2-7 better, so the J call may be wrong. This CDR3 is 13 amino acids long. Germline V lookup: CDR1 SGHNT, CDR2 YENEEA. Written as DNA, the CDR3 is TGTGCCAGCAGCCAGGGACAGTCCTACGAGCAGTACTTC. It translates to CASSQGQSYEQYF.

This chain connects TRBV4-1 to TRBJ1-2; tentatively, D is TRBD1 (6 bases). This CDR3 region has 15 residues. Germline values: CDR1 MGHRA, CDR2 YSYEKL. V was cut by 4 bases and J by 0 bases, with 12 bases left in between. The CDR3 loop reads CASSLGHQANYGYTF. DNA of the CDR3: TGCGCCAGCAGCCTGGGACACCAAGCTAACTATGGCTACACCTTC.

Turning to this clone: This same CDR3 is encoded by further DNA sequences in the sample. CDR3 sequence: CASSLAQETQYF. Written as DNA, the CDR3 is TGCGCCAGCAGCTTGGCCCAAGAGACCCAGTACTTC. V is TRBV5-1 and J is TRBJ2-5; D ambiguous. The CDR3 loop spans 12 amino acids. Trimming stripped 0 bases from V and 1 base from J, with 1 base between. The germline gives CDR1 SGHRS, CDR2 YFSETQ.

The rearrangement joins TRBV4-1 to TRBJ1-5; D unclear. Trimming removed 7 bases from V and 3 bases from J, with 16 bases in between. CDR1 is MGHRA, CDR2 YSYEKL, per germline. The CDR3 is made up of 15 amino acids. The CDR3 DNA is TGCGCCAGCACCCCCACCGGGAGCCTCAATCAGCCCCAGCATTTT. Protein product: CASTPTGSLNQPQHF.

The gene calls are TRBV6-1 and TRBJ2-2, with D perhaps TRBD2 (7 bases). CDR3 length equals 18 residues. Between the trimmed V and J ends, which lost 0 bases and 4 bases, there was a span of 18 bases. CDR1 MNHNS and CDR2 SASEGT come from the germline V gene. This chain's CDR3 is CASSEAWGGTYGTGELFF. Here the CDR3 DNA reads TGTGCCAGCAGTGAAGCGTGGGGAGGGACATATGGCACCGGGGAGCTGTTTTTT.

The genes are TRBV6-5 and TRBJ2-2; perhaps TRBD2 as D (6 bases). Germline loops: CDR1 MNHEY, CDR2 SVGAGI. CDR3 length: 14 residues. Trimming cost V 7 bases and J 1 base, with 10 bases left between them. DNA of the CDR3: TGTGCCAGCACCAACGGGGGGAACACCGGGGAGCTGTTTTTT. Translated: CASTNGGNTGELFF.

The chain joins TRBV5-6 to TRBJ2-2; D uncertain. This CDR3 is 16 amino acids long. Between the trimmed V and J ends, which lost 1 base and 1 base, there was a span of 11 bases. Germline assignment: CDR1 SGHDT and CDR2 YYEEEE. CDR3 in amino acids: CASSLTELLNTGELFF. The DNA of the CDR3 is TGTGCCAGCAGCTTGACAGAGTTACTGAACACCGGGGAGCTGTTTTTT.

The V and J genes are TRBV7-2 and TRBJ1-1; TRBD1 matches 8 bases. Per germline, CDR1 SGHTA and CDR2 FQGNSA. The length of the CDR3 is 15 residues. Germline trimming cut 1 base from V and 3 bases from J; bases unmatched to any gene: 4. The CDR3 sequence: CASSLVRGPYTEAFF. The CDR3 bases are TGTGCCAGCAGCTTAGTCAGGGGGCCATACACTGAAGCTTTCTTT. Full variable domain (outside the CDR3, taken from reference TRBV7-2 and TRBJ1-1): GAGVSQSPSNKVTEKGKDVELRCDPISGHTALYWYRQSLGQGLEFLIYFQGNSAPDKSGLPSDRFSAERTGGSVSTLTIQRTQQEDSAVYLCASSLVRGPYTEAFFGQGTRLTVV.

Concerning this clone: The sample has other DNA sequences that encode this CDR3 too. The chain carries TRBV4-3 and TRBJ2-1, with D perhaps TRBD2 (7 bases). The V end was cut by 1 base, the J end by 4 bases, with 11 bases between. From germline, CDR1 is LGHNA and CDR2 YSLEER. This CDR3 region has 15 residues. As DNA, the CDR3 is TGCGCCAGCAGCCAAGCGGGGGGCGCGTACAATGAGCAGTTCTTC. Encoded protein: CASSQAGGAYNEQFF.

J is TRBJ1-1 and V is TRBV6-5; D ambiguous. The germline V gene encodes CDR1 MNHEY and CDR2 SVGAGI. The CDR3 totals 14 residues. Trimming took 0 bases from V and 1 from J, leaving 6 bases between them. This CDR3 is CASSYSIENTEAFF. CDR3 bases: TGTGCCAGCAGTTACTCGATAGAGAACACTGAAGCTTTCTTT.

In this sample, this clone turned up a few times. Other DNA sequences in this specimen translate into the identical CDR3. The CDR3 DNA reads TGTGCCAGCAGCTTAGGTAACACCGGGGAGCTGTTTTTT. Translation gives CASSLGNTGELFF. This chain connects TRBV5-6 to TRBJ2-2; D is unclear. In germline, CDR1 is SGHDT, CDR2 YYEEEE. The CDR3 covers 13 residues. The V and J ends lost 2 bases and 2 bases respectively, with 4 bases between them.